These 29 T cell receptor beta chains share one sample of origin, sequenced in a study of cytomegalovirus exposure and HLA in healthy donors. PCR amplification relied on 60 Vbeta primers (plus 13 Jbeta primers). This table comes from immunoSEQ multiplex PCR, and its TCRdb copy is limited to in-frame clones, with some not included. The profile shows about 120,000 clones, around 81% of them singletons. Sequencing input: PBMCs. These receptors originate from a woman aged 30 to 39 in good health and CMV-seronegative.

The gene calls are TRBV7-8 and TRBJ2-5, with 10 bases matching TRBD2. TRBJ2-7 explains the end of the DNA better; the J call may be wrong. Germline CDR1 reads SGHVS; CDR2 reads FQNEAQ. The CDR3 runs to 16 residues. CDR3 in DNA: TGTGCCAGCAGCTTAAGCCCTAGCGGGAGCTCCTACGAGCAGTACTTC. Residues: CASSLSPSGSSYEQYF.

CDR3 amino acids: CASRYTGTSGYNEQFF. For the CDR3, the DNA is TGTGCAAGTCGCTATACCGGGACTAGCGGATACAATGAGCAGTTCTTC. The rearrangement uses TRBV12-2 and TRBJ2-1; TRBD2 is the table's D call, not checked against the DNA. TRBV12-2 counts as a pseudogene. The CDR3 consists of 16 residues.

V and J are TRBV6-1 and TRBJ2-5, with TRBD2 as a possible D gene (6 bases). The germline gives CDR1 MNHNS, CDR2 SASEGT. Trimming shortened V by 4 bases and J by 0 bases, and 12 bases separated the two germline ends. The CDR3 totals 15 residues. The CDR3 reads CASSGVADYQETQYF. The CDR3 nucleotides read TGTGCCAGCAGTGGAGTAGCGGACTACCAAGAGACCCAGTACTTC.

This clone was counted only a few times. This chain connects TRBV7-6 to TRBJ2-7, with TRBD2 matching 9 bases. Germline loops: CDR1 SGHVS, CDR2 FNYEAQ. V shed 5 bases, J shed 4 bases, and the junction held 12 bases outside the gene matches. The length of the CDR3 is 16 residues. The CDR3 sequence: CASSPRVGSGSYEQYF. The CDR3 DNA is TGTGCCAGCAGCCCCCGCGTGGGTAGCGGGAGTTACGAGCAGTACTTC. Drawing the rest from reference TRBV7-6 and TRBJ2-7, the complete variable domain is GAGVSQSPRYKVTKRGQDVALRCDPISGHVSLYWYRQALGQGPEFLTYFNYEAQQDKSGLPNDRFSAERPEGSISTLTIQRTEQRDSAMYRCASSPRVGSGSYEQYFGPGTRLTVT.

V and J are TRBV5-1 and TRBJ2-2; the D gene is possibly TRBD2 (6 bases). Trimming pared 0 bases from V and 6 bases from J, leaving 12 bases between. CDR3 length equals 15 residues. Germline assignment: CDR1 SGHRS and CDR2 YFSETQ. The CDR3, as DNA: TGCGCCAGCAGCTTGGATGGCAGACTAGCCGGGGAGCTGTTTTTT. Translation gives CASSLDGRLAGELFF.

The chain uses TRBV9 and TRBJ1-5, with D perhaps TRBD1 (6 bases). Germline loops: CDR1 SGDLS, CDR2 YYNGEE. V lost 2 bases, J lost 4 bases, and 22 bases lay in between. CDR3 size: 18 residues. The DNA of the CDR3 is TGTGCCAGCAGCGTCCGTTGTAGGGGGACGGGGAGAAATCAGCCCCAGCATTTT. Protein: CASSVRCRGTGRNQPQHF.

V and J are TRBV9 and TRBJ1-2; 9 nucleotides match TRBD1. The J segment lost 6 bases and the V segment lost 0 bases, leaving 6 bases of the junction unmatched. The germline CDR1 and CDR2 sequences are SGDLS and YYNGEE. The CDR3 covers 15 residues. The CDR3 DNA sequence: TGTGCCAGCAGCGTAGCAGGGACAGGGTTGGATGGCTACACCTTC. Translating it yields CASSVAGTGLDGYTF.

The CDR3 spells CASSQPDRGGDQPQHF. CDR3 coding DNA: TGCGCCAGCAGCCAGCCGGACAGGGGTGGGGATCAGCCCCAGCATTTT. This rearrangement joins TRBV4-1 to TRBJ1-5, with TRBD1 matching 9 bases. Germline CDR1 MGHRA, CDR2 YSYEKL. The CDR3 extends over 16 amino acids. V was pared by 3 bases and J by 5 bases, with 8 bases of the junction left unmatched.

The genes are TRBV5-6 and TRBJ2-1; 11 positions agree with TRBD2. With V trimmed by 4 bases and J by 3 bases, 6 bases remained unmatched. CDR3 length: 16 amino acids. CDR1 is SGHDT and CDR2 is YYEEEE in the germline V gene. CDR3 residues: CASSPRGLADYNEQFF. The CDR3 DNA reads as TGTGCCAGCAGCCCACGGGGACTAGCGGACTACAATGAGCAGTTCTTC.

This chain links TRBV4-3 with TRBJ1-5; D is perhaps TRBD1 (5 bases). With 4 bases removed from V and 5 bases from J, the gap between germline ends came to 12 bases. CDR1 and CDR2 (germline): LGHNA, YSLEER. The length of the CDR3 is 14 residues. Here the CDR3 reads CASSLRADYQPQHF. The CDR3 DNA follows: TGCGCCAGCAGCCTCAGGGCAGATTATCAGCCCCAGCATTTT.

The chain has TRBV28 and TRBJ2-7; 8 bases line up with TRBD2. V dropped 3 bases and J dropped 5; count of bases not matched to a gene: 3. The V gene's germline CDR1 is MDHEN and CDR2 SYDVKM. This CDR3 comprises 13 residues. Here the CDR3 reads CASSFGSGNEQYF. The CDR3 nucleotides read TGTGCCAGCAGTTTCGGTAGCGGGAACGAGCAGTACTTC.

Written as DNA, the CDR3 is TGTGCCAGCAGCACAGGGGGCTCAGAGACCCAGTACTTC. The encoded protein is CASSTGGSETQYF. The rearrangement links TRBV28 to TRBJ2-5, with 9 positions matching TRBD1. Trimming cost V 6 bases and J 4 bases; bases outside gene matches: 3. The CDR3 consists of 13 residues. CDR1 MDHEN and CDR2 SYDVKM come from the germline V gene.

The rearrangement links TRBV15 to TRBJ1-5; possible D gene TRBD1, 6 bases. This CDR3 region has 15 residues. V lost 0 bases and J 6 bases, leaving 12 bases between the germline ends. Per germline, CDR1 LNHNV and CDR2 YYDKDF (reference sequence). The DNA for the CDR3 is TGTGCCACCAGCAGAGATGGCCAGGGGATTCAGCCCCAGCATTTT. It codes for CATSRDGQGIQPQHF.

The chain carries TRBV11-2 and TRBJ2-7; 10 nucleotides line up with TRBD1. This CDR3 has 13 residues. CDR1 SGHAT and CDR2 FQNNGV come from the germline V gene. The V segment lost 5 bases and the J segment 4 bases; nucleotides outside the gene matches: 2. The CDR3, as DNA: TGTGCCAGCAGCGGGACAGGGGTGTACGAGCAGTACTTC. Translating gives CASSGTGVYEQYF.

The V gene is TRBV6-5, the J gene TRBJ2-3, with TRBD2 matching over 9 bases. The CDR3 totals 15 residues. V lost 2 bases to trimming and J lost 5 bases; unmatched junction nucleotides: 5. Germline assignment: CDR1 MNHEY and CDR2 SVGAGI. The CDR3 spells CASSYGREGIDTQYF. For the CDR3, the DNA is TGTGCCAGCAGTTACGGGCGGGAGGGCATAGATACGCAGTATTTT.

J is TRBJ2-5 and V is TRBV28, with TRBD1 identical over 7 bases. The V gene end was trimmed by 1 base and the J gene end by 5 bases; junction bases not matched to a gene: 7. The CDR3 runs to 15 residues. Looked up from germline, CDR1 is MDHEN and CDR2 is SYDVKM. CDR3 nucleotide sequence: TGTGCCAGCAGTTTATCGGACAGGTTTTACGAGACCCAGTACTTC. Amino acids: CASSLSDRFYETQYF.

The chain recombines TRBV4-3 with TRBJ1-4; weak D call: TRBD1 (6 bases). Germline CDR1 is LGHNA and CDR2 is YSLEER. V was clipped by 2 bases and J by 8 bases, with 21 bases between them. This CDR3 comprises 17 residues. CDR3 DNA: TGCGCCAGCAGCCAACAACTTCCAGGGGACCTCTCGGAAAAACTGTTTTTT. Its translation: CASSQQLPGDLSEKLFF.

In this sample, this clone turned up a few times. V usage is TRBV28 and J usage is TRBJ1-2; 8 positions match TRBD1. This CDR3 region has 13 residues. Looked up from germline, CDR1 is MDHEN and CDR2 is SYDVKM. The trim removed 10 bases at V and 4 bases at J, leaving 8 bases unmatched. The CDR3 bases are TGTGCCACCGACAGGGGAGGTATCTATGGCTACACCTTC. Amino acids: CATDRGGIYGYTF.

This chain connects TRBV19 to TRBJ1-1, with D maybe TRBD1 (6 bases). Trimming pared 4 bases from V and 2 bases from J, leaving 11 bases between. Germline loops: CDR1 LNHDA, CDR2 SQIVND (reference sequence). CDR3 length equals 14 residues. CDR3 nucleotide sequence: TGTGCCAGTAGTACGACAGGTAGAAACACTGAAGCTTTCTTT. Its protein product is CASSTTGRNTEAFF.

This clone was seen only once. The chain recombines TRBV19 with TRBJ2-4; TRBD1 aligns across 8 bases. CDR1 is LNHDA and CDR2 is SQIVND in the germline V gene (reference sequence). The CDR3 runs to 15 residues. V was pared by 4 bases and J by 5 bases, with 7 bases of the junction left unmatched. Written as DNA, the CDR3 is TGTGCCAGTAGTAGGGCGGGACAGGTAGAAAACATTCAGTACTTC. This gives the protein CASSRAGQVENIQYF.

V and J are TRBV7-2 and TRBJ2-1; D possibly corresponds to TRBD1 (7 bases). Trimming shortened V by 1 base and J by 15 bases, and 13 bases separated the two germline ends. The CDR3 extends over 12 amino acids. Germline V gene lookup returns CDR1 SGHTA and CDR2 FQGNSA. The CDR3 protein is CASSLGGQGGFF. The DNA for the CDR3 is TGTGCCAGCAGCTTAGGGGGGCAGGGGGGGTTCTTC.

This chain connects TRBV5-1 to TRBJ2-5, with D tentatively TRBD1 (6 bases). The better agreement between TRBJ2-7 and the DNA end casts doubt on the J call. The CDR3 runs to 12 residues. Per germline, CDR1 SGHRS and CDR2 YFSETQ. The CDR3 reads CASSPGQYEQYF. The CDR3, as DNA: TGCGCCAGCAGCCCTGGACAGTACGAGCAGTACTTC.

V usage is TRBV2 and J usage is TRBJ1-2; no clear D gene. Per germline, CDR1 SNHLY and CDR2 FYNNEI. V was cut by 6 bases and J by 7 bases, with 15 bases left in between. CDR3 size: 13 residues. CDR3 bases: TGTGCCAGCAGCGAAAGTGGCCCGGGTGGCTACACCTTC. It yields the protein CASSESGPGGYTF.

The V call is TRBV5-1, the J call TRBJ2-7, with D possibly being TRBD1 (5 bases). CDR3 size: 15 residues. Germline V CDR1 and CDR2: SGHRS, YFSETQ. The ends were cut back, 0 bases at V and 3 bases at J, with 13 bases in the middle. The CDR3 protein is CASSLGRTLHYEQYF. The DNA of the CDR3 is TGCGCCAGCAGCTTGGGGCGGACACTTCACTACGAGCAGTACTTC.

V gene TRBV27 combines with J gene TRBJ2-1; TRBD2 agrees at 10 bases. CDR3 length: 14 residues. The V segment lost 5 bases and the J segment 6 bases; nucleotides outside the gene matches: 4. Germline CDR1 MNHEY, CDR2 SMNVEV (reference sequence). This CDR3 is CASSLAGVSNEQFF. Here the CDR3 DNA reads TGTGCCAGCAGTCTAGCGGGAGTTAGCAATGAGCAGTTCTTC.

The V call is TRBV28, the J call TRBJ2-3; D is ambiguous. This CDR3 contains 15 residues. Germline V CDR1 and CDR2: MDHEN, SYDVKM. Trimming left V 2 bases short and J 0 bases short, with 9 bases between. The CDR3 loop is CASSLTGLSTDTQYF. CDR3 sequence (DNA): TGTGCCAGCAGTTTAACGGGTCTTAGCACAGATACGCAGTATTTT.

This clone was recorded a few times. This chain connects TRBV6-1 to TRBJ1-1; the match to TRBD1 covers 8 bases. The length of the CDR3 is 15 residues. The germline gives CDR1 MNHNS, CDR2 SASEGT. The J segment lost 0 bases and the V segment lost 5 bases, leaving 5 bases of the junction unmatched. CDR3 nucleotide sequence: TGTGCCAGCAGTAGTAGGACAGGGCTGAACACTGAAGCTTTCTTT. Protein sequence: CASSSRTGLNTEAFF.

The chain uses TRBV10-3 and TRBJ2-2; 8 nucleotides line up with TRBD1. This CDR3 contains 15 residues. After removal of 7 bases from V and 3 bases from J, the junction contained 7 bases not matched to a gene. Germline V lookup: CDR1 ENHRY, CDR2 SYGVKD. Here the CDR3 reads CAINKDRDDTGELFF. The CDR3, as DNA: TGTGCCATCAACAAGGACAGGGACGACACCGGGGAGCTGTTTTTT.

This chain connects TRBV5-4 to TRBJ2-7, with a possible D match to TRBD1 (5 bases). Germline CDR1 is SGHNT and CDR2 is YYREEE (reference sequence). The CDR3 consists of 14 residues. V lost 0 bases and J lost 4, with 11 bases in between. CDR3 protein: CASSLAPRTYEQYF. The CDR3 nucleotides read TGTGCCAGCAGCTTGGCCCCCAGGACATACGAGCAGTACTTC.